This paragraph reports one T cell receptor (beta chain). The antigen is undetermined. The data stem from a study of lymphopenia after photon versus proton radiotherapy. Study findings and constraints: Post-nadir diversity loss with photons came from oligoclonal expansion, particularly CD8+ Temra cells.

The assay was immunoSEQ multiplex PCR, and TCRdb's table has in-frame clones only and misses some. The data show 75,000 to 90,000 clones, with around 83% seen just once and approximately 1.3% held by the top ten. The CDR3 loop spans 14 amino acids. The V end was cut by 6 bases, the J end by 0 bases, with 12 bases between. Per germline, CDR1 MNHEY and CDR2 SVGAGI. Sequencing used peripheral blood, obtained from a patient treated with proton-based radiotherapy. The TCR comes from a man between 60 and 75 years old with pancreatic cancer. This chain connects TRBV6-5 to TRBJ2-7; D possibly corresponds to TRBD1 (6 bases). In DNA form, the CDR3 reads TGTGCCAGCAGGGCGACAGGCAGCTCCTACGAGCAGTACTTC. Amino acids: CASRATGSSYEQYF.